This T cell receptor (beta chain) appears in the sequencing data of a study of cytomegalovirus exposure and HLA in healthy donors. Overall study context: A later analysis reported the same platform for the 95 to 150 validation repertoires and the 500 to 750 first-cohort repertoires.

Germline CDR1 is MNHEY and CDR2 is SVGAGI. V was clipped by 4 bases and J by 1 base; unmatched bases: 3. This CDR3 contains 14 residues. This clone was picked up one time. The antigen is unknown. Study-level findings and limits: Rare TCR sequences predominated, though certain public TCRs were found in many donors.

The repertoire was sequenced with immunoSEQ multiplex PCR; TCRdb's copy has only in-frame clones and lacks some. The profile shows about 130,000 clones, 89% of them singletons. The TCR was taken from a woman aged 18-35 years in good health and CMV-seropositive. The specimen sequenced was PBMCs. The chain couples TRBV6-5 to TRBJ2-7; the match to TRBD1 covers 8 bases. CDR3 in DNA: TGTGCCAGCAGTTGGAGACAGGGGTCCTACGAGCAGTACTTC. Translating gives CASSWRQGSYEQYF.